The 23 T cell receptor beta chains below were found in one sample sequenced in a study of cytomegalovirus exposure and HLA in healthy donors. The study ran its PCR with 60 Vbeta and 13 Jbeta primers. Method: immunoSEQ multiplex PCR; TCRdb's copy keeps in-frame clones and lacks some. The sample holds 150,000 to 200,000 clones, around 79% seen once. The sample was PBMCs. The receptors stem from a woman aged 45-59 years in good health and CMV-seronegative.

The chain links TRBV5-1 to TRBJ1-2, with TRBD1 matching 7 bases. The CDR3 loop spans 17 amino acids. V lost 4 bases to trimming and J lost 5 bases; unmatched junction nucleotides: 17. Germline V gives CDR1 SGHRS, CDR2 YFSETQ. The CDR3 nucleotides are TGCGCCAGCAGCCCTACCGGGACAGCCCAAGCGGTGTATGGCTACACCTTC. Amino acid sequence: CASSPTGTAQAVYGYTF.

The CDR3 protein is CASNPGLADTDTQYF. The CDR3 DNA reads as TGCGCCAGCAACCCTGGACTAGCGGACACAGATACGCAGTATTTT. This chain joins TRBV5-1 and TRBJ2-3; 10 positions match TRBD2. The germline V gene has CDR1 SGHRS and CDR2 YFSETQ. The CDR3 has 15 amino acids. V dropped 6 bases and J dropped 2; count of bases not matched to a gene: 6.

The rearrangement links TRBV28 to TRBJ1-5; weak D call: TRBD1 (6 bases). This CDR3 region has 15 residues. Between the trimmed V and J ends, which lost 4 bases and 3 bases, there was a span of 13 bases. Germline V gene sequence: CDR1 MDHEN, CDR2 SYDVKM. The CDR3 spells CASSWGGGYNQPQHF. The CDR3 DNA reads TGTGCCAGCAGTTGGGGGGGCGGTTACAATCAGCCCCAGCATTTT.

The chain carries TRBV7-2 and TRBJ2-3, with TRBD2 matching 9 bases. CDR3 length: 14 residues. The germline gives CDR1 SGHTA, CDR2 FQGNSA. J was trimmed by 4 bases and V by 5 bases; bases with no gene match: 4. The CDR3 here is CASSISGGADTQYF. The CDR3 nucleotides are TGTGCCAGCAGCATTAGCGGGGGAGCAGATACGCAGTATTTT.

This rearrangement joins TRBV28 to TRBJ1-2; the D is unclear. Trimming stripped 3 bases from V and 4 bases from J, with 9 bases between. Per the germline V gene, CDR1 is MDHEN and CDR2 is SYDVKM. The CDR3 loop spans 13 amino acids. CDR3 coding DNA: TGTGCCAGCAGTTTGATGAGTAGCTATGGCTACACCTTC. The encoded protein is CASSLMSSYGYTF.

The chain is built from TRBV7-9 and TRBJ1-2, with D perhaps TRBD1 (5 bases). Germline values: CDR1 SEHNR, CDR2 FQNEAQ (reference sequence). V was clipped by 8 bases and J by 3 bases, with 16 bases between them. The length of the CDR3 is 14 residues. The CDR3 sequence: CASQGVAHYYGYTF. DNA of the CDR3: TGTGCCAGCCAAGGGGTCGCCCACTACTATGGCTACACCTTC.

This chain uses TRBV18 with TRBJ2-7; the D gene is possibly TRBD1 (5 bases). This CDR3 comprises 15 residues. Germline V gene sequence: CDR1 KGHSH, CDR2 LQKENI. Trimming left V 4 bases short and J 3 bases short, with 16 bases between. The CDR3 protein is CASSRDGTGFYEQYF. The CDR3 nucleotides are TGTGCCAGCTCACGGGATGGAACAGGATTCTACGAGCAGTACTTC.

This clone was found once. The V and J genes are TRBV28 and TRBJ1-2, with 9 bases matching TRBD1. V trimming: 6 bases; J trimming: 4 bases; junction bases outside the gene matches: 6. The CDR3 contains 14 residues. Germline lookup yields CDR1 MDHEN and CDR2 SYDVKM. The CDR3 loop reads CASRTPGQGYGYTF. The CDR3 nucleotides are TGTGCCAGCAGAACGCCGGGACAGGGCTATGGCTACACCTTC.

Here the CDR3 DNA reads TGTGCCAGCGGACAGACAGGGGTAAACTATGGCTACACCTTC. Encoded protein: CASGQTGVNYGYTF. J is TRBJ1-2 and V is TRBV6-1; 8 positions agree with TRBD1. The germline CDR1 and CDR2 sequences are MNHNS and SASEGT. The CDR3 has 14 amino acids. V shed 8 bases, J shed 2 bases, and the junction held 7 bases outside the gene matches.

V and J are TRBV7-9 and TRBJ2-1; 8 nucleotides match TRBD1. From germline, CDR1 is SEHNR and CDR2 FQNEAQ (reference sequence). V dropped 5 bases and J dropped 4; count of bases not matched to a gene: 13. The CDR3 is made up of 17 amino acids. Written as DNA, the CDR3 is TGTGCCAGCAGCCCCCTCGAACAGGGGGACTCATACAATGAGCAGTTCTTC. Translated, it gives CASSPLEQGDSYNEQFF. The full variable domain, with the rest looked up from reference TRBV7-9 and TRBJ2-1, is DTGVSQNPRHKITKRGQNVTFRCDPISEHNRLYWYRQTLGQGPEFLTYFQNEAQLEKSRLLSDRFSAERPKGSFSTLEIQRTEQGDSAMYLCASSPLEQGDSYNEQFFGPGTRLTVL.

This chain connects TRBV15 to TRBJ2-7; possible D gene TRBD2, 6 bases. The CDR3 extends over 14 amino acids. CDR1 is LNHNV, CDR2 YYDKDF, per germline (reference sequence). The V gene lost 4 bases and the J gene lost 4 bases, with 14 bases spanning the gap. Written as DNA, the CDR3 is TGTGCCACCAGCATCGATGGGGGGAGGTACGAGCAGTACTTC. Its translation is CATSIDGGRYEQYF.

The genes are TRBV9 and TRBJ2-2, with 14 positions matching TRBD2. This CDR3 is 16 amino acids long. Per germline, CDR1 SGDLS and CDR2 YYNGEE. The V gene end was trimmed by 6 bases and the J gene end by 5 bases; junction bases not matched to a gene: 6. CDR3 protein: CASTSGTSGGTGELFF. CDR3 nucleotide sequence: TGTGCCAGCACCTCCGGGACTAGCGGGGGAACCGGGGAGCTGTTTTTT.

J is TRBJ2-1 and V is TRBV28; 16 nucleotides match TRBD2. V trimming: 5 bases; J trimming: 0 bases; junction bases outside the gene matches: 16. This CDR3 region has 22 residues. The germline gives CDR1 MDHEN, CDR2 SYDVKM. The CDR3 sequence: CASSPPGLAGGQWESSYNEQFF. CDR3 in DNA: TGTGCCAGCAGTCCGCCGGGACTAGCGGGGGGGCAGTGGGAAAGCTCCTACAATGAGCAGTTCTTC. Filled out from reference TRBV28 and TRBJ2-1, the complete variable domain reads DVKVTQSSRYLVKRTGEKVFLECVQDMDHENMFWYRQDPGLGLRLIYFSYDVKMKEKGDIPEGYSVSREKKERFSLILESASTNQTSMYLCASSPPGLAGGQWESSYNEQFFGPGTRLTVL.

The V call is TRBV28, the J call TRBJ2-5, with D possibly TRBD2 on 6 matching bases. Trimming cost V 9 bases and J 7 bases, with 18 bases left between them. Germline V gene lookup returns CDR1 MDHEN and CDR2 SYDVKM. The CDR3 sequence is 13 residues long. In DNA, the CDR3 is TGTGCCAGTTACACTGGGGGGAGCGGGACCCAGTACTTC. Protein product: CASYTGGSGTQYF.

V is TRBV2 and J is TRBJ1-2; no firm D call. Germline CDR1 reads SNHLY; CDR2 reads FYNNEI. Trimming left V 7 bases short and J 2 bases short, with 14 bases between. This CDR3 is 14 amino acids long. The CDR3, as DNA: TGTGCCAGCACCGGACTTCTAACGAACTATGGCTACACCTTC. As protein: CASTGLLTNYGYTF.

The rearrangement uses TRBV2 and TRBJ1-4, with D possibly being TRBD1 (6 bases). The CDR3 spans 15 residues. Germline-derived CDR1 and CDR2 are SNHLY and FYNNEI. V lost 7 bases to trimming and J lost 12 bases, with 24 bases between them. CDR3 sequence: CASILGGQPKGELFF. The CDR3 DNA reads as TGTGCCAGCATCCTTGGGGGACAACCTAAGGGGGAACTGTTTTTT. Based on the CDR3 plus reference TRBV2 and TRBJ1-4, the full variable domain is EPEVTQTPSHQVTQMGQEVILRCVPISNHLYFYWYRQILGQKVEFLVSFYNNEISEKSEIFDDQFSVERPDGSNFTLKIRSTKLEDSAMYFCASILGGQPKGELFFGSGTQLSVL.

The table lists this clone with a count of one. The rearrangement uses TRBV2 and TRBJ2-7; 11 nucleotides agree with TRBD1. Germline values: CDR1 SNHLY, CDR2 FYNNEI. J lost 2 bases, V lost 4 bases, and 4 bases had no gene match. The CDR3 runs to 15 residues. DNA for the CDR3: TGTGCCAGCAGTGGGGGGACAGGGGGGACCTACGAGCAGTACTTC. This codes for CASSGGTGGTYEQYF.

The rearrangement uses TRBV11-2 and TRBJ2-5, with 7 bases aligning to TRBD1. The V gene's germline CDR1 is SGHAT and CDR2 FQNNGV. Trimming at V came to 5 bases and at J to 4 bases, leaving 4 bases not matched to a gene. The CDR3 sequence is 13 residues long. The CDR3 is CASSPYRGETQYF. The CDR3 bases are TGTGCCAGCAGCCCGTACAGGGGAGAGACCCAGTACTTC.

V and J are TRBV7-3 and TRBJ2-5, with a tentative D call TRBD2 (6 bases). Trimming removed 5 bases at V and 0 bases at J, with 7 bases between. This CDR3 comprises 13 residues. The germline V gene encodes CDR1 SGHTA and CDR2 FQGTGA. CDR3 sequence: CASSRTNQETQYF. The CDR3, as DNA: TGTGCCAGCAGCCGGACTAACCAAGAGACCCAGTACTTC.

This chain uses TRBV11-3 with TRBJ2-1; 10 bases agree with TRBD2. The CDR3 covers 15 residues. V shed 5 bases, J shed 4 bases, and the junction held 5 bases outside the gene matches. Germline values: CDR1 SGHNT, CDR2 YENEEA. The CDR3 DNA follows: TGTGCCAGCAGCCAAGGACTAGCGGAGTACAATGAGCAGTTCTTC. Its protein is CASSQGLAEYNEQFF.

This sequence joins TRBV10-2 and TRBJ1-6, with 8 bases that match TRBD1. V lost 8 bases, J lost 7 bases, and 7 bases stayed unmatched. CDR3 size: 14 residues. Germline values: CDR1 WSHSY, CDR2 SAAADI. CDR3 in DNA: TGCGCCAGCGATATTGGACAGGGAAATTCACCCCTCCACTTT. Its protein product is CASDIGQGNSPLHF.

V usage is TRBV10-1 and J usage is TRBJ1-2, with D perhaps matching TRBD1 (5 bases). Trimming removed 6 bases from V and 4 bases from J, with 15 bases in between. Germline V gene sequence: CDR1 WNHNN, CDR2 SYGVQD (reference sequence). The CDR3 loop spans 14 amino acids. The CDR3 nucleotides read TGCGCCAGCAGCCCGGACACCCGCGCCTATGGCTACACCTTC. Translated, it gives CASSPDTRAYGYTF.

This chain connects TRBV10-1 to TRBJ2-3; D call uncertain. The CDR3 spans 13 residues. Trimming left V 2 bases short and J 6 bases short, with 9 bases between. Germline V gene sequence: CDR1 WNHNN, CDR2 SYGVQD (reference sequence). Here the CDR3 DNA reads TGCGCCAGCAGTGAGCCAGGTAGTGATACGCAGTATTTT. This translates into CASSEPGSDTQYF.